These T cell receptor beta chains were read from a single sample in a study of T cell changes during pregnancy in multiple sclerosis. Profiling relied on immunoSEQ multiplex PCR, and the TCRdb table lists in-frame clones only, not all of them. In the table there are around 20,000 clones, around four fifths of which are singletons. Sequencing was performed on CD8+ T cells from peripheral blood mononuclear cells, taken in the first trimester of pregnancy. The receptors here all came from a female donor in good health, enrolled as a control in a pregnancy study. The CDR3 runs from the conserved cysteine through the conserved F or W. A D gene is named only where the DNA matches it firmly. Size tells how often a clone was seen (once, few, many) or the class of an expanded clone, and some rows leave it out.

size	D	V	J	CDR3	DNA
.	.	TRBV15	TRBJ1-1	CATSRDRNIKNTEAFF	TGTGCCACCAGCAGAGATCGCAACATCAAGAACACTGAAGCTTTCTTT
.	TRBD1	TRBV28	TRBJ1-1	CASSLWGYGRDRDLGAFF	TGTGCCAGCAGTTTGTGGGGATATGGGCGGGACAGGGATTTAGGAGCTTTCTTT
once	TRBD2	TRBV10-3	TRBJ2-5	CAISELAGGKETQYF	TGTGCCATCAGTGAGTTAGCGGGAGGGAAAGAGACCCAGTACTTC
.	TRBD2	TRBV13	TRBJ2-5	CASSSSGTNKVETQYF	TGTGCCAGCAGCTCTTCCGGGACTAACAAGGTAGAGACCCAGTACTTC
.	.	TRBV6-1	TRBJ2-7	CASSESVRQYF	TGTGCCAGCAGTGAATCAGTAAGGCAGTACTTC
.	TRBD2	TRBV9	TRBJ2-5	CASSHRPDGLAGQETQYF	TGTGCCAGCAGCCACCGCCCGGACGGACTAGCGGGACAAGAGACCCAGTACTTC
medium-sized	TRBD1	TRBV6-1	TRBJ2-7	CASTGQGGSSYEQYF	TGTGCCAGCACTGGACAGGGGGGTAGCTCCTACGAGCAGTACTTC
.	TRBD1	TRBV7-8	TRBJ2-6	CASSLVGRQGPSGANVLTF	TGTGCCAGCAGCTTAGTGGGTCGACAGGGGCCTTCTGGGGCCAACGTCCTGACTTTC
.	TRBD2	TRBV7-2	TRBJ2-7	CASIPRDGRPNSYEQYF	TGTGCCAGCATCCCCCGAGACGGGAGGCCCAACTCCTACGAGCAGTACTTC
.	.	TRBV6-5	TRBJ2-7	CASSYSADSSYEQYF	TGTGCCAGCAGTTACTCGGCAGACAGCTCCTACGAGCAGTACTTC
.	TRBD1	TRBV6-5	TRBJ1-1	CASSYLTGLAEAFF	TGTGCCAGCAGTTACCTGACAGGGTTGGCTGAAGCTTTCTTT
.	TRBD2	TRBV9	TRBJ2-2	CASSAIAGGYTGELFF	TGTGCCAGCAGCGCCATAGCGGGAGGGTACACCGGGGAGCTGTTTTTT
.	.	TRBV7-2	TRBJ1-1	CASSGPGTTNTEAFF	TGTGCCAGCAGCGGGCCAGGGACAACCAACACTGAAGCTTTCTTT
.	.	TRBV4-1	TRBJ1-2	CASSQGKAYTF	TGCGCCAGCAGCCAAGGAAAAGCTTACACCTTC
.	.	TRBV4-2	TRBJ2-5	CASAMGRELQETQYF	TGTGCCAGCGCGATGGGCAGGGAACTCCAAGAGACCCAGTACTTC
few	.	TRBV21-1	TRBJ2-7	CAMQIEQYF	TGTGCCATGCAGATCGAGCAGTACTTC
once	TRBD2	TRBV19	TRBJ2-7	CASSTAGGRYEQYF	TGTGCCAGTAGTACGGCGGGGGGGCGCTACGAGCAGTACTTC
.	TRBD1	TRBV27	TRBJ1-4	CASSLKPSRGLREKLFF	TGTGCCAGCAGTCTCAAACCTTCCAGGGGGCTCCGTGAAAAACTGTTTTTT
.	.	TRBV5-4	TRBJ2-7	CASSLWSRGFDEQYF	TGTGCCAGCAGCTTGTGGTCAAGGGGATTTGACGAGCAGTACTTC